This entry lists 4 T cell receptor beta chains sequenced from one sample in a study of blood T cells in healthy people across ages. With a J-beta primer mix and a sample-barcoded 5' primer, a second PCR ran 7 to 11 cycles. TCRdb passed the 5' RACE reads through MiXCR, listing each CDR3 protein once. This table has 1.5 million to 2 million distinct CDR3 sequences, about two fifths appearing once. Input material: blood. The source of these receptors is a human donor in good health.

In the case of this clonotype: A read error may account for a junction end that differs from germline. The chain joins TRBV6-2 or TRBV6-3 to TRBJ2-2, with TRBD1 matching 7 bases. Germline lookup yields CDR1 MNHEY and CDR2 SVGEGT. The CDR3 sequence is 16 residues long. The CDR3 spells CASSYFGTAVSGERFF. CDR3 nucleotides: TGTGCCAGCAGTTACTTCGGGACAGCGGTCTCCGGGGAGCGGTTTTTT.

This clonotype was counted between two and nine times. This chain uses TRBV10-3 with TRBJ2-1; TRBD2 matches at 7 bases. The CDR3 covers 18 residues. CDR1 is ENHRY, CDR2 SYGVKD, per germline. The J segment lost 0 bases and the V segment lost 0 bases, leaving 8 bases of the junction unmatched. CDR3 amino acids: CAISESTGGPLSYNEQFF. CDR3 bases: TGTGCCATCAGTGAGTCGACGGGAGGTCCCCTCTCCTACAATGAGCAGTTCTTC.

The chain joins TRBV20-1 to TRBJ1-5; D is ambiguous. V was cut by 3 bases and J by 2 bases, with 11 bases left in between. CDR3 size: 14 residues. Germline lookup yields CDR1 DFQATT and CDR2 SNEGSKA (reference sequence). The CDR3 coding sequence is TGCAGTGCTAGTTGGCAGTATGGCAATCAGCCCCAGCATTTT. Translation gives CSASWQYGNQPQHF.

This clonotype turned up a few times. The V gene is TRBV9, the J gene TRBJ2-3, with TRBD2 identical over 7 bases. J lost 3 bases, V lost 3 bases, and 10 bases had no gene match. Germline values: CDR1 SGDLS, CDR2 YYNGEE. CDR3 size: 16 residues. CDR3: CASSAEPGLTTDTQYF. The CDR3 bases are TGTGCCAGCAGCGCCGAACCGGGACTAACAACAGATACGCAGTATTTT.